This T cell receptor (beta chain) was obtained from a study of blood T cell repertoires in COVID-19. Participants had their cohort set by participant-reported clinical history. TCRdb's table, derived via immunoSEQ multiplex PCR, lists solely in-frame clones and lacks some. The table lists 350,000 or so clones, roughly 84% of them singletons. The CDR3 contains 17 residues. Germline V lookup: CDR1 SNHLY, CDR2 FYNNEI. J lost 5 bases, V lost 6 bases, and 19 bases had no gene match. Source material: PBMCs or T cells enriched from blood (not recorded which). The TCR originated in a woman in her 30s who had recovered from COVID-19. This rearrangement joins TRBV2 to TRBJ2-7, with 7 bases lining up with TRBD2. The CDR3 region is CASRLQDAGDPRDEQYF. CDR3 coding DNA: TGTGCCAGCAGACTCCAGGACGCGGGGGACCCCAGGGACGAGCAGTACTTC. Together with reference TRBV2 and TRBJ2-7, the CDR3 gives the full variable domain: EPEVTQTPSHQVTQMGQEVILRCVPISNHLYFYWYRQILGQKVEFLVSFYNNEISEKSEIFDDQFSVERPDGSNFTLKIRSTKLEDSAMYFCASRLQDAGDPRDEQYFGPGTRLTVT.